The 18 T cell receptor beta chains presented below share a single source sample, sequenced in a study of T cells after yellow fever vaccination. From the 5' RACE reads, TCRdb called clonotypes with MiXCR, one entry per CDR3 protein. This sample has about 350,000 distinct CDR3 sequences, with about 8.3% found just once. The source was PBMCs, collected roughly 45 days after the first yellow fever vaccination. The receptor set was obtained from a man between 18 and 29 years old who received the YFV17D yellow fever vaccine.

This clonotype was seen more than once but under ten times. The rearrangement joins TRBV12-3 or TRBV12-4 to TRBJ1-5; TRBD1 matches at 11 bases. The CDR3 is made up of 16 amino acids. The ends lost 2 bases at V and 6 bases at J; junction bases unmatched: 6. CDR3 residues: CASSLPDRGLGQPQHF. The DNA for the CDR3 is TGTGCCAGCAGTTTACCGGACAGGGGGCTTGGTCAGCCCCAGCATTTT.

This clonotype has more than one count but fewer than ten. The V gene is TRBV5-1, the J gene TRBJ2-7, with 10 positions matching TRBD2. The length of the CDR3 is 17 residues. The ends lost 0 bases at V and 4 bases at J; junction bases unmatched: 10. Germline V gives CDR1 SGHRS, CDR2 YFSETQ. Written as DNA, the CDR3 is TGCGCCAGCAGCTTGGAAAAAGCGGGAGGGCTCATATACGAGCAGTACTTC. As protein: CASSLEKAGGLIYEQYF.

This clonotype was counted only a few times. CDR3 sequence reads: CAITLGGNTGELFF. The CDR3 bases are TGTGCCATCACCCTGGGAGGGAACACCGGGGAGCTGTTTTTT. The gene calls are TRBV10-3 and TRBJ2-2; D might be TRBD2 (6 bases). The germline V and J ends were trimmed by 7 bases and 1 base, with 10 bases remaining between them. CDR1 is ENHRY and CDR2 is SYGVKD in the germline V gene. The CDR3 covers 14 residues.

V and J are TRBV5-6 and TRBJ2-7; TRBD1 matches 7 bases. The CDR3 has 14 residues. Germline loops: CDR1 SGHDT, CDR2 YYEEEE. Trimming cost V 5 bases and J 2 bases; bases outside gene matches: 7. The CDR3: CASRPTGYPYEQYV. CDR3 in DNA: TGTGCCAGCAGACCGACAGGGTACCCCTACGAGCAGTACGTC.

This sequence joins TRBV11-2 and TRBJ1-4; D may be TRBD1 (6 bases). The CDR3 consists of 15 residues. The V gene lost 1 base and the J gene lost 7 bases, with 13 bases spanning the gap. The V gene's germline CDR1 is SGHAT and CDR2 FQNNGV. CDR3 DNA: TGTGCCAGCAGCTTAGCGCGGGGGCGAGGTGAAAAACTGTTTTTT. It yields the protein CASSLARGRGEKLFF.

This chain connects TRBV6-2 or TRBV6-3 to TRBJ1-5, with D perhaps matching TRBD1 (5 bases). CDR3 length: 16 residues. The V end was cut by 7 bases, the J end by 2 bases, with 18 bases between. Germline V gives CDR1 MNHEY, CDR2 SVGEGT. CDR3 amino acids: CASTKIGGVGNQPQHF. CDR3 coding DNA: TGTGCCAGCACTAAAATCGGGGGTGTGGGCAATCAGCCCCAGCATTTT.

This sequence joins TRBV4-3 and TRBJ2-1; D gene unclear. CDR1 is LGHNA and CDR2 is YSLEER in the germline V gene. Between the trimmed V and J ends, which lost 1 base and 5 bases, there was a span of 18 bases. This CDR3 is built from 17 residues. The CDR3 nucleotides read TGCGCCAGCAGCCAAGGATCGGTACTGCAACGGGACAATGAGCAGTTCTTC. The encoded protein is CASSQGSVLQRDNEQFF.

This clonotype appeared a few times. Germline is not matched at one junction end, which may reflect a read error. The chain has TRBV20-1 and TRBJ2-3, with 13 bases fitting TRBD2. The germline V gene has CDR1 DFQATT and CDR2 SNEGSKA (reference sequence). CDR3 length: 16 residues. CDR3 bases: TGCTGTGCTAGAGCAGGGACTAGCGGGGGCACAGATACGCAGTATTTT. This codes for CCARAGTSGGTDTQYF.

In its sample, this clonotype was seen a few times. The rearrangement uses TRBV5-1 and TRBJ1-2; the D is unclear. V was clipped by 0 bases and J by 6 bases, with 6 bases between them. The CDR3 has 12 amino acids. CDR1 is SGHRS and CDR2 is YFSETQ in the germline V gene. The CDR3 DNA is TGCGCCAGCAGCTTGGGTCAGGATGGCTACACCTTC. Translated, it gives CASSLGQDGYTF. The entire variable domain, with the rest obtained from reference TRBV5-1 and TRBJ1-2, is as follows: KAGVTQTPRYLIKTRGQQVTLSCSPISGHRSVSWYQQTPGQGLQFLFEYFSETQRNKGNFPGRFSGRQFSNSRSEMNVSTLELGDSALYLCASSLGQDGYTFGSGTRLTVV.

The chain couples TRBV6-1 to TRBJ1-5; D not certain. This CDR3 comprises 16 residues. Germline CDR1 reads MNHNS; CDR2 reads SASEGT. Trimming stripped 3 bases from V and 3 bases from J, with 15 bases between. In DNA, the CDR3 is TGTGCCAGCAGTGAGAGAAGGAGCGGTGCCAATCAGCCCCAGCATTTT. This translates into CASSERRSGANQPQHF.

CDR3 in amino acids: CASSLPQGGETQYF. CDR3 DNA: TGTGCCAGCAGCTTACCACAGGGGGGTGAGACCCAGTACTTC. The V gene is TRBV7-9, the J gene TRBJ2-5; 8 bases fit TRBD1. CDR3 size: 14 residues. The J segment lost 5 bases and the V segment lost 2 bases, leaving 4 bases of the junction unmatched. Germline CDR1 SEHNR, CDR2 FQNEAQ (reference sequence).

This clonotype was seen only a few times. This chain links TRBV27 with TRBJ1-2, with D uncertain. The germline V and J ends were trimmed by 5 bases and 6 bases, with 13 bases remaining between them. The CDR3 runs to 13 residues. CDR1 MNHEY and CDR2 SMNVEV come from the germline V gene (reference sequence). CDR3 region: CASSPAQHDGYTF. As DNA, the CDR3 is TGTGCCAGCAGTCCTGCCCAGCATGATGGCTACACCTTC.

This clonotype was seen a handful of times. The chain combines TRBV4-3 with TRBJ1-4; D is unresolved. Germline CDR1 reads LGHNA; CDR2 reads YSLEER. This CDR3 is built from 15 residues. V dropped 5 bases and J dropped 4 bases, with 14 bases sitting between them. CDR3 residues: CASSSPGLHNEKLFF. The CDR3 bases are TGCGCCAGCAGCTCCCCAGGACTGCATAATGAAAAACTGTTTTTT.

This clonotype was recorded a few times. The V and J genes are TRBV20-1 and TRBJ2-1; no firm D call. With 6 bases removed from V and 0 bases from J, the gap between germline ends came to 15 bases. Looked up from germline, CDR1 is DFQATT and CDR2 is SNEGSKA (reference sequence). This CDR3 spans 15 amino acids. CDR3 in amino acids: CSAPPASSSYNEQFF. The DNA for the CDR3 is TGCAGTGCCCCGCCCGCATCTAGCTCCTACAATGAGCAGTTCTTC.

This clonotype was counted a few times. The chain links TRBV5-1 to TRBJ1-1, with D perhaps matching TRBD1 (5 bases). The CDR3 totals 18 residues. V shed 0 bases and J shed 5 bases, with 23 bases lying between them. Germline loops: CDR1 SGHRS, CDR2 YFSETQ. The CDR3 DNA reads as TGCGCCAGCAGCTTGGGTGCGGGACCGAAACAGGATTGGACTGAAGCTTTCTTT. Translated: CASSLGAGPKQDWTEAFF.

Only a few counts were recorded for this clonotype. The J gene is TRBJ2-7, the V gene TRBV11-2; 8 positions agree with TRBD2. Trimming at V came to 4 bases and at J to 0 bases, leaving 5 bases not matched to a gene. The CDR3 length is 15 residues. Per the germline V gene, CDR1 is SGHAT and CDR2 is FQNNGV. CDR3 coding DNA: TGTGCCAGCAGCTCCCAGCGGGGGTCCTCCTACGAGCAGTACTTC. Residues: CASSSQRGSSYEQYF.

V is TRBV7-3 and J is TRBJ1-3; 8 bases align to TRBD1. This CDR3 has 16 residues. Germline V gene lookup returns CDR1 SGHTA and CDR2 FQGTGA. The J segment lost 0 bases and the V segment lost 2 bases, leaving 3 bases of the junction unmatched. The CDR3 DNA sequence: TGTGCCAGCAGCTTATCAGGGGGCTTCTCTGGAAACACCATATATTTT. Its translation: CASSLSGGFSGNTIYF.

V is TRBV11-2 and J is TRBJ1-6; D ambiguous. The CDR3 length is 14 residues. V lost 5 bases to trimming and J lost 6 bases, with 11 bases between them. Looked up from germline, CDR1 is SGHAT and CDR2 is FQNNGV. The CDR3 spells CASSPGPSNSPLHF. Here the CDR3 DNA reads TGTGCCAGCAGCCCCGGACCATCTAATTCACCCCTCCACTTT.